The present entry profiles one T cell receptor beta chain with its context. This clone was seen a single time. Its binding antigen is unknown. Within one base of it there is no much larger clone, and no base qualities were kept. The sample comes from a study of blood T cell repertoires in COVID-19 (dated by TCRdb to 2019 to 2021). In terms of the full investigation: Collaborator samples came from the United States, Italy and Spain and covered acute and convalescent phases of COVID-19. The material from the prospective study consisted of cDNA or gDNA derived from T cells, B-cell-depleted T cells, or PBMCs. The dataset comprised deeply sampled blood TCRbeta repertoires from subjects exposed to, actively infected with, or recovered from COVID-19. A freely available public database, intended as a resource for researchers studying the immune response to SARS-CoV-2, is where the repertoires were released. The samples were drawn from the first 160 participants of the ongoing ImmuneRACE study and from roughly 1,300 subjects provided by 6 global collaborators. Nearly every sample came with metadata listing a de-identified subject ID, COVID-19 status, age in years and sex. Where HLA class I and class II types were available, the types were taken from metadata supplied by the sample provider, not from assay-based typing. Overall study outcomes, separate from this receptor: Clinical and demographic metadata were provided uncurated, with the amount varying by source and participant.

TCRbeta CDR3 regions were amplified from genomic DNA by means of the immunoSEQ Assay, a bias-controlled multiplex PCR. Per the original workflow: Nucleated cell counts per sample were estimated from amplification of reference gene primers within the assay. To quantify the absolute abundance of each unique TCRbeta CDR3 rearrangement, sequence reads were collapsed and filtered. For each sample, productive Simpson clonality was calculated by taking the square root of Simpson's diversity index across productive rearrangements. In its TCRdb copy, this immuneACCESS table keeps in-frame sequences only and misses some clones. Where compared with another copy, unresolved V genes explain less than half of these, and the others have no known cause. D and trimming come from the DNA, and the V and J calls and clone size come from that table. The sample data list roughly 140,000 clones, and roughly 88% of these were observed just once. The ten largest clones add up to around 1.9% of the sample.

The collaborating institutions used their own protocols to collect whole blood in K2EDTA tubes. Collaborator samples were shipped for TCRbeta analysis as frozen whole blood, isolated PBMCs, or DNA extracted from either sample type. The germline ends are 12 bases apart after V is trimmed by 3 bases and J by 9 bases. CDR1 and CDR2, looked up from the germline V gene (reference sequence), are DFQATT and SNEGSKA. Inclusive of the bounding cysteine and phenylalanine, the CDR3 is 13 residues long. The entry retains the CDR3 DNA only, 39 bases that are in frame from base 1. The sequence joins TRBV20-1 to TRBJ1-6; no D gene can be assigned with confidence. Sequences were obtained from peripheral blood. This receptor was identified in a man between 65 and 79 years old with acute or convalescent COVID-19. The CDR3 amino acid sequence is: CSASRSAGSPLHF. In nucleotides, the sequence is TGCAGTGCTAGTCGAAGCGCGGGTTCACCCCTCCACTTT.